This passage covers 15 T cell receptor beta chains from one sample sequenced in a study of post-analysis software for immune sequencing data (dated by TCRdb to about 2015). Study-level results and caveats: Patients showed significantly higher frequencies than controls for about 5 TRBV segments, among them TRBV5-6, TRBV5-1 and TRBV20-1.

Library construction relied on PCR. The sequencer was an Illumina HiSeq 2500. To reduce PCR and sequencing biases, unique molecular identifiers were incorporated into the TCR beta cDNA libraries. Through fastp at Q25 and MiXCR, TCRdb rebuilt clones from the public reads, retaining in-frame beta chains. Entries are consolidated by CDR3 protein sequence, retaining the most common genes and DNA. The sample includes 650,000 to 850,000 distinct CDR3 sequences, with about 53% observed a single time. The leading ten clones occupy over 4% of the sample. These receptors' antigens are unknown. The specimen sequenced was blood. These receptors were obtained from a girl aged 5-17 years with multiple sclerosis.

V is TRBV28 and J is TRBJ2-3; the D gene is possibly TRBD2 (5 bases). Germline lookup yields CDR1 MDHEN and CDR2 SYDVKM. V was pared by 8 bases and J by 2 bases, with 8 bases between. The CDR3 consists of 12 residues. CDR3: CASEGTTDTQYF. Here the CDR3 DNA reads TGTGCCAGCGAGGGCACCACAGATACGCAGTATTTT.

This clonotype was observed a handful of times. This chain uses TRBV9 with TRBJ2-7; 7 bases align to TRBD1. CDR3 length: 15 residues. The trim removed 4 bases at V and 3 bases at J, leaving 10 bases unmatched. Germline assignment: CDR1 SGDLS and CDR2 YYNGEE. This chain's CDR3 is CASSKHPGQSYEQYF. In DNA, the CDR3 is TGTGCCAGCAGCAAGCACCCGGGACAGAGCTACGAGCAGTACTTC.

The gene calls are TRBV4-1 and TRBJ2-7, with 9 positions matching TRBD2. CDR3 length: 15 amino acids. In germline, CDR1 is MGHRA, CDR2 YSYEKL. Unmatched junction bases numbered 9, after V lost 4 bases and J lost 5 bases. The CDR3 DNA reads TGCGCCAGCAGCCCTATAGCGGGAGCCCCCCACGAGCAGTACTTC. This sequence encodes CASSPIAGAPHEQYF.

This clonotype appeared a single time. The chain uses TRBV24-1 and TRBJ2-1, with 11 bases that match TRBD2. The CDR3 length is 16 residues. Germline CDR1 and CDR2: KGHDR and SFDVKD. Germline trimming cut 4 bases from V and 5 bases from J; bases unmatched to any gene: 6. The CDR3 here is CATSDPSGGINNEQFF. The DNA of the CDR3 is TGTGCCACCAGTGACCCTAGCGGGGGGATAAACAATGAGCAGTTCTTC.

V and J are TRBV7-9 and TRBJ1-2; TRBD1 is a possible D gene (6 bases). The ends were cut back, 4 bases at V and 5 bases at J, with 11 bases in the middle. From germline, CDR1 is SEHNR and CDR2 FQNEAQ (reference sequence). The CDR3 is made up of 13 amino acids. The DNA of the CDR3 is TGTGCCAGCAGCTCGGACAGAGTTTATGGCTACACCTTC. It encodes CASSSDRVYGYTF. Looking up the rest from reference TRBV7-9 and TRBJ1-2 gives the full variable domain: DTGVSQNPRHKITKRGQNVTFRCDPISEHNRLYWYRQTLGQGPEFLTYFQNEAQLEKSRLLSDRFSAERPKGSFSTLEIQRTEQGDSAMYLCASSSDRVYGYTFGSGTRLTVV.

This clonotype was seen a handful of times. Here the CDR3 reads CASSLAGGSPNEQYF. The CDR3 DNA is TGTGCCAGCAGCTTAGCGGGCGGGAGTCCCAACGAGCAGTACTTC. The gene calls are TRBV7-9 and TRBJ2-5; TRBD2 agrees at 7 bases. The better agreement between TRBJ2-7 and the DNA end casts doubt on the J call. This CDR3 spans 15 amino acids. Germline values: CDR1 SEHNR, CDR2 FQNEAQ (reference sequence).

The sample holds a few counts of this clonotype. The rearrangement links TRBV29-1 to TRBJ2-7; no clear D gene. The germline V and J ends were trimmed by 1 base and 7 bases, with 8 bases remaining between them. This CDR3 has 11 amino acids. CDR1 is SQVTM and CDR2 is ANQGSEA in the germline V gene. This CDR3 is CSVEADWEQYF. The CDR3, as DNA: TGCAGCGTTGAAGCGGATTGGGAGCAGTACTTC.

This chain links TRBV12-3 or TRBV12-4 with TRBJ1-2, with 7 nucleotides matching TRBD1. V shed 6 bases, J shed 8 bases, and the junction held 9 bases outside the gene matches. This CDR3 is built from 13 residues. The CDR3 sequence: CASRAETGTGYTF. CDR3 nucleotide sequence: TGTGCCAGCAGGGCCGAGACAGGGACGGGCTACACCTTC.

This clonotype occurred once. V and J are TRBV4-1 and TRBJ2-2; unclear D gene. The V gene's germline CDR1 is MGHRA and CDR2 YSYEKL. V lost 4 bases to trimming and J lost 0 bases, with 12 bases between them. This CDR3 region has 16 residues. DNA for the CDR3: TGCGCCAGCAGCCGCATTCCCGACACGAACACCGGGGAGCTGTTTTTT. The encoded protein is CASSRIPDTNTGELFF.

This chain connects TRBV5-1 to TRBJ2-7; D remains unclear. This CDR3 is 14 amino acids long. V was trimmed by 0 bases and J by 0 bases, leaving 7 bases between them. The germline gives CDR1 SGHRS, CDR2 YFSETQ. CDR3 sequence reads: CASSLEVFSYEQYF. The CDR3 coding sequence is TGCGCCAGCAGCTTGGAAGTTTTCTCCTACGAGCAGTACTTC.

The CDR3 sequence is CASSQKLAGGITDTQYF. The CDR3 nucleotides are TGTGCCAGCAGCCAAAAACTAGCGGGAGGGATCACAGATACGCAGTATTTT. The chain has TRBV9 and TRBJ2-3; 13 positions match TRBD2. The CDR3 extends over 17 amino acids. Germline values: CDR1 SGDLS, CDR2 YYNGEE. V was pared by 4 bases and J by 2 bases, with 7 bases of the junction left unmatched.

The gene calls are TRBV10-1 and TRBJ2-7; a weak D match, TRBD2 (5 bases). Trimming shortened V by 2 bases and J by 7 bases, and 21 bases separated the two germline ends. The CDR3 sequence is 16 residues long. Germline assignment: CDR1 WNHNN and CDR2 SYGVQD (reference sequence). CDR3 protein: CASSERLASLRDEQYF. The CDR3 DNA is TGCGCCAGCAGTGAGAGGCTAGCTAGCCTTCGCGATGAGCAGTACTTC.

The rearrangement uses TRBV20-1 and TRBJ2-4; D perhaps matches TRBD2 (5 bases). This CDR3 is built from 11 residues. The germline gives CDR1 DFQATT, CDR2 SNEGSKA (reference sequence). With 5 bases removed from V and 4 bases from J, the gap between germline ends came to 6 bases. CDR3 sequence reads: CSARGKNIQYF. The CDR3 nucleotides are TGCAGTGCTCGAGGGAAAAACATTCAGTACTTC.

The CDR3 loop is CSARTPGANVLTF. CDR3 in DNA: TGCAGTGCCCGGACCCCTGGGGCCAACGTCCTGACTTTC. The rearrangement links TRBV20-1 to TRBJ2-6; no firm D call. The CDR3 is 13 residues long. Looked up from germline, CDR1 is DFQATT and CDR2 is SNEGSKA (reference sequence). The germline V and J ends were trimmed by 6 bases and 2 bases, with 8 bases remaining between them.

The chain recombines TRBV9 with TRBJ2-1, with D perhaps matching TRBD1 (6 bases). CDR3 length: 14 amino acids. The germline CDR1 and CDR2 sequences are SGDLS and YYNGEE. The germline V and J ends were trimmed by 7 bases and 1 base, with 12 bases remaining between them. The CDR3 DNA reads as TGTGCCAGCTCGAAGGGGGTATCCTACAATGAGCAGTTCTTC. It is translated as CASSKGVSYNEQFF. Filled out from reference TRBV9 and TRBJ2-1, the complete variable domain reads DSGVTQTPKHLITATGQRVTLRCSPRSGDLSVYWYQQSLDQGLQFLIQYYNGEERAKGNILERFSAQQFPDLHSELNLSSLELGDSALYFCASSKGVSYNEQFFGPGTRLTVL.